This T cell receptor (beta chain) was sequenced during a study of T cell changes during pregnancy in multiple sclerosis. Data came from immunoSEQ multiplex PCR; TCRdb stores just in-frame clones and leaves some out. The table includes 90,000 or so clones, around 93% detected once. V shed 0 bases and J shed 6 bases, with 13 bases lying between them. Germline V gene lookup returns CDR1 SGHRS and CDR2 YFSETQ. The CDR3 loop spans 14 amino acids. The chain carries TRBV5-1 and TRBJ2-7; the D is unclear. Source: peripheral blood, taken before pregnancy. This TCR came from a female donor with multiple sclerosis, enrolled in a pregnancy study. CDR3: CASSLGREVLEQYF. CDR3 nucleotides: TGCGCCAGCAGCTTGGGCCGCGAAGTTCTCGAGCAGTACTTC.